What follows are 23 T cell receptor beta chains derived from one specimen sequenced in a study of metastatic and nonmetastatic thyroid tumors. All patients were untreated before thyroid surgery. TCRdb re-analyzed the PCR reads using MiXCR. The sample comprises roughly 14,000 clones, approximately 29% of which are singletons, and around 24% rests with the top ten. Source material: tumor tissue. These receptors were obtained from a female donor with papillary thyroid cancer or a benign thyroid nodule (not recorded which). Some clones in this sample may be carry-over from other donors' samples.

The V call is TRBV5-1, the J call TRBJ1-2; D ambiguous. Germline assignment: CDR1 SGHRS and CDR2 YFSETQ. The germline V and J ends were trimmed by 0 bases and 0 bases, with 9 bases remaining between them. The CDR3 is 15 amino acids. CDR3 DNA sequence: TGCGCCAGCAGCTTGGTTGTCAGCCCTAACTATGGCTACACCTTC. Translating it yields CASSLVVSPNYGYTF.

This clone has at least ten counts. This rearrangement joins TRBV9 to TRBJ2-3; no clear D gene. The CDR3 totals 15 residues. The V and J ends lost 0 bases and 0 bases respectively, with 8 bases between them. Germline-derived CDR1 and CDR2 are SGDLS and YYNGEE. CDR3 amino acids: CASSVGFGSTDTQYF. In DNA, the CDR3 is TGTGCCAGCAGCGTAGGATTTGGGAGCACAGATACGCAGTATTTT.

The V call is TRBV20-1, the J call TRBJ2-7; unclear D gene. The CDR3 consists of 12 residues. Germline V gene lookup returns CDR1 DFQATT and CDR2 SNEGSKA (reference sequence). V lost 1 base to trimming and J lost 2 bases, with 6 bases between them. In nucleotides, the CDR3 is TGCAGTGCTAGAGGAGACACCTACGAGCAGTACTTC. Its protein product is CSARGDTYEQYF.

This clone was seen repeatedly, ten times or more. This may be a read error: a much more frequent sequence differs by one nucleotide. CDR3 sequence (DNA): TGTGCCAGCAGCTTAGCGGTAGGGAGAGGGGGCTACACCTTC. Protein sequence: CASSLAVGRGGYTF. The chain carries TRBV7-9 and TRBJ1-2; D not certain. V lost 0 bases and J 8 bases, leaving 13 bases between the germline ends. The CDR3 loop spans 14 amino acids. Germline values: CDR1 SEHNR, CDR2 FQNEAQ (reference sequence). The entire variable domain, with the rest obtained from reference TRBV7-9 and TRBJ1-2, is as follows: DTGVSQNPRHKITKRGQNVTFRCDPISEHNRLYWYRQTLGQGPEFLTYFQNEAQLEKSRLLSDRFSAERPKGSFSTLEIQRTEQGDSAMYLCASSLAVGRGGYTFGSGTRLTVV.

Written as DNA, the CDR3 is TGTGCCAGCAGCGTGTTAGCGGGCGACACAGATACGCAGTATTTT. Its translation is CASSVLAGDTDTQYF. The chain uses TRBV6-1 and TRBJ2-3, with 7 bases matching TRBD2. Germline CDR1 is MNHNS and CDR2 is SASEGT. CDR3 length: 15 amino acids. The V and J ends lost 6 bases and 2 bases, in that order; junction bases with no gene match: 8.

This sequence joins TRBV4-1 and TRBJ2-7, with D maybe TRBD1 (7 bases). V lost 8 bases and J 1 base, leaving 15 bases between the germline ends. The V gene's germline CDR1 is MGHRA and CDR2 YSYEKL. The CDR3 sequence is 14 residues long. The CDR3 nucleotides read TGCGCCAGCCGCGGGACAGATACTTCCTACGAGCAGTACTTC. It specifies CASRGTDTSYEQYF.

The CDR3 reads CASSSMVTDTQYF. The CDR3 DNA sequence: TGTGCCAGCAGTTCCATGGTCACAGATACGCAGTATTTT. The chain has TRBV28 and TRBJ2-3; D is undetermined. Germline-derived CDR1 and CDR2 are MDHEN and SYDVKM. The V and J ends lost 4 bases and 2 bases respectively, with 7 bases between them. The CDR3 is 13 residues long.

This clone was observed at least ten times. This chain links TRBV20-1 with TRBJ1-1, with D possibly TRBD1 on 5 matching bases. This CDR3 region has 14 residues. Germline loops: CDR1 DFQATT, CDR2 SNEGSKA (reference sequence). V lost 6 bases and J lost 0, with 14 bases in between. In DNA form, the CDR3 reads TGCAGTGCCCCCCGGGGGGGAATGAACACTGAAGCTTTCTTT. This gives the protein CSAPRGGMNTEAFF.

The rearrangement links TRBV9 to TRBJ2-1, with 8 bases fitting TRBD2. The CDR3 contains 16 residues. The trim removed 4 bases at V and 5 bases at J, leaving 11 bases unmatched. Looked up from germline, CDR1 is SGDLS and CDR2 is YYNGEE. The CDR3 loop is CASSSRTSTIHNEQFF. The CDR3 DNA follows: TGTGCCAGCAGCTCTAGGACTAGCACCATTCACAATGAGCAGTTCTTC. The full variable domain, with the rest looked up from reference TRBV9 and TRBJ2-1, is DSGVTQTPKHLITATGQRVTLRCSPRSGDLSVYWYQQSLDQGLQFLIQYYNGEERAKGNILERFSAQQFPDLHSELNLSSLELGDSALYFCASSSRTSTIHNEQFFGPGTRLTVL.

The chain uses TRBV20-1 and TRBJ1-5; no firm D call. Germline values: CDR1 DFQATT, CDR2 SNEGSKA (reference sequence). V lost 0 bases to trimming and J lost 1 base, with 7 bases between them. There are 14 residues in the CDR3. The chain's CDR3 is CSAREGLSNQPQHF. The CDR3 DNA reads TGCAGTGCTAGAGAGGGTTTAAGCAATCAGCCCCAGCATTTT.

This chain links TRBV9 with TRBJ1-2, with 8 bases lining up with TRBD1. V lost 4 bases to trimming and J lost 7 bases; unmatched junction nucleotides: 6. The CDR3 spans 13 residues. The germline CDR1 and CDR2 sequences are SGDLS and YYNGEE. The CDR3 protein is CASSYQGALGYTF. The CDR3 bases are TGTGCCAGCAGCTATCAGGGGGCGCTTGGCTACACCTTC.

This clone was recorded at least ten times. The CDR3 is CASKASENTGELFF. The CDR3 DNA reads TGTGCCAGCAAGGCTAGCGAGAACACCGGGGAGCTGTTTTTT. The V and J genes are TRBV2 and TRBJ2-2, with TRBD2 as a possible D gene (6 bases). CDR3 length equals 14 residues. V was shortened by 7 bases and J by 1 base, with 10 bases between the two germline ends. The germline gives CDR1 SNHLY, CDR2 FYNNEI.

There are many counts of this clone. The chain recombines TRBV10-2 with TRBJ2-5, with D perhaps TRBD2 (5 bases). The V gene lost 0 bases and the J gene lost 4 bases, with 12 bases spanning the gap. Germline CDR1 is WSHSY and CDR2 is SAAADI. The CDR3 sequence is 15 residues long. This CDR3 is CASSESTRGRETQYF. Here the CDR3 DNA reads TGCGCCAGCAGTGAGTCAACACGGGGTCGAGAGACCCAGTACTTC.

This clone was seen only a few times. This chain's CDR3 is CASSYQGITEAFF. CDR3 sequence (DNA): TGTGCCAGCAGTTATCAGGGGATCACTGAAGCTTTCTTT. The chain uses TRBV6-5 and TRBJ1-1; D might be TRBD1 (6 bases). V lost 3 bases, J lost 4 bases, and 9 bases lay in between. Germline V gene lookup returns CDR1 MNHEY and CDR2 SVGAGI. The CDR3 runs 13 residues.

This clone has ten or more counts. V usage is TRBV7-9 and J usage is TRBJ2-1, with 9 bases aligning to TRBD2. Germline V gene sequence: CDR1 SEHNR, CDR2 FQNEAQ (reference sequence). V lost 6 bases, J lost 4 bases, and 7 bases stayed unmatched. The CDR3 covers 15 residues. The CDR3 sequence: CASSRGGGPYNEQFF. The DNA for the CDR3 is TGTGCCAGCAGTCGCGGGGGGGGTCCATACAATGAGCAGTTCTTC.

The chain is built from TRBV20-1 and TRBJ2-2, with a weak D call TRBD1 (6 bases). Between the trimmed V and J ends, which lost 3 bases and 4 bases, there was a span of 27 bases. The germline V gene has CDR1 DFQATT and CDR2 SNEGSKA (reference sequence). The CDR3 is 19 amino acids. The CDR3 DNA sequence: TGCAGTGCTAGCCGCGTTTCGGGACACGGACACGGCGCCACCGGGGAGCTGTTTTTT. Amino acid sequence: CSASRVSGHGHGATGELFF.

This clone was counted ten times or more. V is TRBV14 and J is TRBJ2-7, with 7 bases lining up with TRBD1. V lost 5 bases and J lost 2; bases outside the gene matches: 6. Per germline, CDR1 SGHDN and CDR2 FVKESK. CDR3 length: 14 residues. The CDR3 DNA is TGTGCCAGCAGCTGGGGGCAGGGGGCCTACGAGCAGTACTTC. Amino acids: CASSWGQGAYEQYF.

In regard to this clone: At one end the junction does not follow the germline gene, possibly because of a read error. The J gene is TRBJ2-1, the V gene TRBV3-1; TRBD2 is a possible D gene (5 bases). The end of the DNA fits TRBJ2-7 better, so the J call may be wrong. This CDR3 contains 16 residues. Germline V gene lookup returns CDR1 LGHDT and CDR2 YNNKEL (reference sequence). DNA for the CDR3: TGTGCCAGCATCCAAGGGCCCGTAGCGCCTTACAATGAGCAGTACTTC. This gives the protein CASIQGPVAPYNEQYF.

V and J are TRBV28 and TRBJ2-7; tentative D call: TRBD2 (6 bases). Trimming stripped 5 bases from V and 0 bases from J, with 11 bases between. Germline V gene data show CDR1 as MDHEN and CDR2 as SYDVKM. The CDR3 loop spans 14 amino acids. CDR3 amino acids: CASSPRGLSYEQYF. As DNA, the CDR3 is TGTGCCAGCAGTCCGCGGGGCCTCTCCTACGAGCAGTACTTC.

The genes are TRBV20-1 and TRBJ2-3; D is ambiguous. Trimming stripped 3 bases from V and 0 bases from J, with 1 base between. The CDR3 sequence is 11 residues long. Germline V gene lookup returns CDR1 DFQATT and CDR2 SNEGSKA (reference sequence). The CDR3 sequence is CSASSTDTQYF. DNA for the CDR3: TGCAGTGCTAGTAGCACAGATACGCAGTATTTT.

This clone counts as medium-sized. The V call is TRBV5-1, the J call TRBJ2-2; 9 nucleotides match TRBD2. The CDR3 is 17 residues long. Germline V CDR1 and CDR2: SGHRS, YFSETQ. J lost 6 bases, V lost 4 bases, and 13 bases had no gene match. The CDR3 coding sequence is TGCGCCAGCAGCCAAAACGCCGGGACTAGCTCGTCCGGGGAGCTGTTTTTT. Translation: CASSQNAGTSSSGELFF.

This clone was recorded a few times. V and J are TRBV7-8 and TRBJ2-7; D might be TRBD2 (5 bases). Trimming pared 3 bases from V and 12 bases from J, leaving 12 bases between. The CDR3 has 11 amino acids. Germline V gene lookup returns CDR1 SGHVS and CDR2 FQNEAQ. CDR3 bases: TGTGCCAGCAGCTTGGGCCGAGAGGGGTACTTC. Residues: CASSLGREGYF.

Remarks on this clone: Since a much larger clone is just one base distant, this may be a read error. The sample has other DNA sequences that encode this CDR3 too. Here the CDR3 reads CASSRTSFGELLF. DNA for the CDR3: TGTGCCAGCAGCCGGACTAGTTTCGGTGAGCTGCTTTTT. J is TRBJ2-2 and V is TRBV11-2, with 7 nucleotides matching TRBD2. CDR1 is SGHAT and CDR2 is FQNNGV in the germline V gene. The CDR3 contains 13 residues. The whole variable domain, filled in from reference TRBV11-2 and TRBJ2-2, reads EAGVAQSPRYKIIEKRQSVAFWCNPISGHATLYWYQQILGQGPKLLIQFQNNGVVDDSQLPKDRFSAERLKGVDSTLKIQPAKLEDSAVYLCASSRTSFGELLFGEGSRLTVL.